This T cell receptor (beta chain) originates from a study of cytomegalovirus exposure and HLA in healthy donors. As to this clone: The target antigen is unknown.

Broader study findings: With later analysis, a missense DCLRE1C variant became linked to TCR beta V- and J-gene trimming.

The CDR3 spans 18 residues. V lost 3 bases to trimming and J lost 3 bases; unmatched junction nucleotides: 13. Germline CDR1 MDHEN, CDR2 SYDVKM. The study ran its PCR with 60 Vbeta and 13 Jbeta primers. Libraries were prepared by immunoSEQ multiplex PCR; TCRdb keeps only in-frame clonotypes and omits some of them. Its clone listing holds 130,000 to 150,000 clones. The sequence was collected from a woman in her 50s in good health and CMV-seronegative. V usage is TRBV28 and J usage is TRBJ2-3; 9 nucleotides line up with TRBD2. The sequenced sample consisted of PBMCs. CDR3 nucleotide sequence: TGTGCCAGCAGTTTTCCTCCCCAGCGGGAGGAGTCGACAGATACGCAGTATTTT. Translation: CASSFPPQREESTDTQYF. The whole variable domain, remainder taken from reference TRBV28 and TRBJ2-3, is DVKVTQSSRYLVKRTGEKVFLECVQDMDHENMFWYRQDPGLGLRLIYFSYDVKMKEKGDIPEGYSVSREKKERFSLILESASTNQTSMYLCASSFPPQREESTDTQYFGPGTRLTVL.